This T cell receptor beta chain originates from a study of siplizumab effects on memory and regulatory T cells. This CDR3 spans 14 amino acids. V was shortened by 4 bases and J by 0 bases, with 7 bases between the two germline ends. Germline V gene lookup returns CDR1 KGHSH and CDR2 LQKENI. Approximately 98,000 TCR templates underwent assay in each sample. Sequenced by immunoSEQ multiplex PCR; TCRdb stores in-frame clones only, minus some. The sample consists of approximately 90,000 clones, approximately 93% of them appearing once. Regarding the study as a whole: Proliferating CD4+ or CD8+ clones, roughly 75-95% of them, lacked an assignable naive or memory phenotype. To unstimulated subsets, only a minor fraction of alloreactive clones could be mapped. Naive T cells seemed more diverse than memory cells; they also seemed major alloresponse contributors.

As to this clone: What it binds is unknown.

The V and J genes are TRBV18 and TRBJ1-3; the D gene is possibly TRBD1 (5 bases). The sample consisted of non-Treg CD4+ T cells sorted from blood. The clonotype comes from a human donor in good health. The CDR3 here is CASSQGNSGNTIYF. The CDR3 DNA follows: TGTGCCAGCTCACAGGGGAACTCTGGAAACACCATATATTTT. Drawing the rest from reference TRBV18 and TRBJ1-3, the complete variable domain is NAGVMQNPRHLVRRRGQEARLRCSPMKGHSHVYWYRQLPEEGLKFMVYLQKENIIDESGMPKERFSAEFPKEGPSILRIQQVVRGDSAAYFCASSQGNSGNTIYFGEGSWLTVV.